Listed below are T cell receptor beta chains from one sample, sequenced in a study of T cell changes during pregnancy in multiple sclerosis. Some clones are missing from TCRdb's copy, which holds only in-frame ones; the method was immunoSEQ multiplex PCR. The sample holds tens of thousands of clones, around nine tenths seen once. Sequenced here: peripheral blood, sampled in the third trimester of pregnancy. The receptor source for this set is a female donor with multiple sclerosis, enrolled in a pregnancy study. Each CDR3 is given with its conserved first and last residue. D genes are given only for firm matches. Some rows have no size entry. The others give once, few or many, or a class for an expanded clone.

size	D	V	J	DNA	CDR3
-	TRBD2	TRBV7-9	TRBJ2-7	TGTGCCAGCAGCCCCAACCCTAGCGGGAGCACCCAGTACTTC	CASSPNPSGSTQYF
-	TRBD1	TRBV19	TRBJ1-5	TGTGCCAGTATGCCGGGACAGGGGAGTCAGCCCCAGCATTTT	CASMPGQGSQPQHF
-	TRBD1	TRBV27	TRBJ1-2	TGTGCCAGCAGTTCCTGGACAGGGAACTATGGCTACACCTTC	CASSSWTGNYGYTF
-	TRBD1	TRBV19	TRBJ1-1	TGTGCCAGTATCCTCTCCGGGACAGCCACTGAAGCTTTCTTT	CASILSGTATEAFF
once	-	TRBV5-6	TRBJ2-2	TGTGCCAGCAGCTTGGAGGGGGGGTCTAGGACCGGGGAGCTGTTTTTT	CASSLEGGSRTGELFF
-	-	TRBV18	TRBJ1-5	TGTGCCAGCTCACCGGTGGGAGGGGCTAGCAATCAGCCCCAGCATTTT	CASSPVGGASNQPQHF
-	TRBD1	TRBV5-4	TRBJ2-2	TGTGCCAGCAGCCGATCCCAGGGGGCTGGGACCGGGGAGCTGTTTTTT	CASSRSQGAGTGELFF
-	TRBD1	TRBV25-1	TRBJ1-2	TGTGCCAGCAGTACAGGGGTTGGCTACACCTTC	CASSTGVGYTF
-	TRBD2	TRBV25-1	TRBJ2-1	TGTGCCAGCAGTGGTGGCTTAGCGGGATACCGGGACAATGAGCAGTTCTTC	CASSGGLAGYRDNEQFF
-	TRBD2	TRBV11-2	TRBJ2-1	TGTGCCAGCAGCCCCGGGACTAGCGGGGTTCACAATGAGCAGTTCTTC	CASSPGTSGVHNEQFF
-	-	TRBV10-3	TRBJ1-5	TGTGCCATCAGGGAGTACAGGGATCAGCCCCAGCATTTT	CAIREYRDQPQHF
once	TRBD1	TRBV2	TRBJ1-5	TGTGCCAGCAGTGATACAGGGGGCGGCAATCAGCCCCAGCATTTT	CASSDTGGGNQPQHF
-	TRBD2	TRBV2	TRBJ2-3	TGTGCCAGCAGAGCGGGAGGGGGGCCTAGCACAGATACGCAGTATTTT	CASRAGGGPSTDTQYF
-	TRBD2	TRBV2	TRBJ2-5	TGTGCCAGCGCCTGGTCGCGCCTCCGGGAGGGAGGTCACGAGACCCAGTACTTC	CASAWSRLREGGHETQYF